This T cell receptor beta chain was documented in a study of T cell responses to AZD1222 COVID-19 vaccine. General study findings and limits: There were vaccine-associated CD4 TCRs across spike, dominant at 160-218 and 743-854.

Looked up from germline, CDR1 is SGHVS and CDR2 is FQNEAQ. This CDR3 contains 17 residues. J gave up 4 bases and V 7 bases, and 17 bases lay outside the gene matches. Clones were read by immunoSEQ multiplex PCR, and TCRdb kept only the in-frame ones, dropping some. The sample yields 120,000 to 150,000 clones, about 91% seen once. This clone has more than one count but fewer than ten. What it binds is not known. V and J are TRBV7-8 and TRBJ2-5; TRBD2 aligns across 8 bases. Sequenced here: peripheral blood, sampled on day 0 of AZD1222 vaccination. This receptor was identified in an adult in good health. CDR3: CASTQQPTSVIRETQYF. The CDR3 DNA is TGTGCCAGCACCCAACAGCCGACTAGCGTCATTAGAGAGACCCAGTACTTC.